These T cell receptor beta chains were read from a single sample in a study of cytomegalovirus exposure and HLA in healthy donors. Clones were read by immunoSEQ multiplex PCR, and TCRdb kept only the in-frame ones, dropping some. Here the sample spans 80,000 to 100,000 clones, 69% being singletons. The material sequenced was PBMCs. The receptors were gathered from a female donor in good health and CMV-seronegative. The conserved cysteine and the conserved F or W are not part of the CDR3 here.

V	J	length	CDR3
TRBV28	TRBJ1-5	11	ASTWASNQPQH
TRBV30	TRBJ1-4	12	AWSRQGTNEKLF
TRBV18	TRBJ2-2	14	ASSHDRGLSTGELF
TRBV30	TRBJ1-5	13	AWSVQGQGLQPQH
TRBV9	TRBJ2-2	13	ASSVDRGPGGELF
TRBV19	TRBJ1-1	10	ASVEQNTEAF
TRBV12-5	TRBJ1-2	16	ASGLVPPLRGLDYGYT
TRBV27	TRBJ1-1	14	ASSFRTGSMNTEAF
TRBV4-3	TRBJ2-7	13	ASSLGRTLGSEQY
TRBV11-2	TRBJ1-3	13	ASSLGPGYGNTIY
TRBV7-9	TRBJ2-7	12	ASSLLTSSYEQY
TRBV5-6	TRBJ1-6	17	ASSFRQGAISRSDSPLH
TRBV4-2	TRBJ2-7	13	ASSLGLAESSEQY
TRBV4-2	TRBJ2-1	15	ASSQFEGQGVSNEQF
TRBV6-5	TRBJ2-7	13	ASSYSGDRPYEQY
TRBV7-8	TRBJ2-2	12	ASSLGSPPGELF
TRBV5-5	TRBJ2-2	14	ASSLEGQGNPGELF
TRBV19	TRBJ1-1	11	ASSIDWPFEAF
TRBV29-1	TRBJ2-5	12	SVGRASGFETQY
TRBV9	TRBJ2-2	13	ASSVDFTYGGELF
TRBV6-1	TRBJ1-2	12	ASSYDTRMVGYT
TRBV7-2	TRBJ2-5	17	ASSFGPGPFSGGQETQY
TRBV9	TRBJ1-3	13	ASSVKAGAGNTIY
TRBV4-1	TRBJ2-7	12	ASSRKGGPYEQY
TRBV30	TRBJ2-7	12	AWGTGQGLVEQY
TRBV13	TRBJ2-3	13	ASSPAGRSTDTQY
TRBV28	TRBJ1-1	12	ASSLGGWLIEAF
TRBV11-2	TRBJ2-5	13	ASSAGTGARETQY
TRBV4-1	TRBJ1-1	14	ASSHDRGRRNTEAF
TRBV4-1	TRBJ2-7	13	ASSPGTGHFYEQY
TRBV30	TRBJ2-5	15	DWSAPALQGAGETQY
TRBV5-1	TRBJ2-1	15	ASSTTSGRAGFNEQF
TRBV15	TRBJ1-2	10	ATSRGQFGYT
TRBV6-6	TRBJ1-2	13	ASSYGAGDNYGYT
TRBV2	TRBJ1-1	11	ASSGDSSTEAF
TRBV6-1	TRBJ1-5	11	ASSSGWNQPQH
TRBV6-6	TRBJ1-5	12	ASRSRGLNQPQH
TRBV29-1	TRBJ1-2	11	SVGDRALIGYT
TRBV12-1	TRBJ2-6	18	ASSFGRTRPQTSGANVLT
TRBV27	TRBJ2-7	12	ASSGAGSSYEQY
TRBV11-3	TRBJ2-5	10	ATRDLKETQY
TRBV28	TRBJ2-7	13	ASSLALGQGYEQY
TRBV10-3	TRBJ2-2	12	AISVGTTTGELF
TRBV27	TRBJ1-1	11	ASSLAENTEAF
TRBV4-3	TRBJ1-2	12	ASSQDPKGYGYT
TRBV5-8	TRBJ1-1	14	ASSSLSGTGGTEAF
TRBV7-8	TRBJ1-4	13	ASSWTSGVNEKLF
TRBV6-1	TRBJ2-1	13	ASSEDAGAYNEQF
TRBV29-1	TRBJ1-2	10	SVGGVAYGYT
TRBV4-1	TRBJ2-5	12	ASSQTSAQETQY
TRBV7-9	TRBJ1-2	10	ASSRDSYGYT
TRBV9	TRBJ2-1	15	ASSVDWLAGATNEQF
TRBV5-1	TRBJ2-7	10	ASSQGSYEQY
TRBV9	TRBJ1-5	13	ASSATGDSNQPQH
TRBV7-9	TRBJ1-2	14	ASSSQNPTGRYGYT
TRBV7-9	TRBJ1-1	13	ASSLREDGDTEAF
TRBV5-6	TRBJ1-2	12	ASSLVDRVDGYT
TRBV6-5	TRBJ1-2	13	ASRSGGKANYGYT
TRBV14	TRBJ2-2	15	ASSQDPTGPYTGELF